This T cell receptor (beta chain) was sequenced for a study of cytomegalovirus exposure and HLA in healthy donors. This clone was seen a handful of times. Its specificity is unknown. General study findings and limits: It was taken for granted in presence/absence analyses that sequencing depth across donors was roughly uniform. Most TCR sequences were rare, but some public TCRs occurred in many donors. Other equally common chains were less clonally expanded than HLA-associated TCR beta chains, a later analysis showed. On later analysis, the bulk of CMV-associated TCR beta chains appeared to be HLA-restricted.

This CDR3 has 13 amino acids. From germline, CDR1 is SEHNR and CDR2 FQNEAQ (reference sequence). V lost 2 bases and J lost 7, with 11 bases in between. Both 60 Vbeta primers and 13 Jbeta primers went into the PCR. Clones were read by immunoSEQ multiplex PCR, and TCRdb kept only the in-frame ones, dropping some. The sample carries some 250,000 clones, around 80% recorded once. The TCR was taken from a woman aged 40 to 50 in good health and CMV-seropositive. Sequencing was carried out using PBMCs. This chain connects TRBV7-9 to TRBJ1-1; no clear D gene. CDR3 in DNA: TGTGCCAGCAGCTTACCGGCGCGACTTGAAGCTTTCTTT. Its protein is CASSLPARLEAFF.